This T cell receptor beta chain was sequenced for a study of T-cell reconstitution after alpha-beta-depleted transplantation in children. This clonotype has a handful of counts. Unique molecular identifiers were built into the TCRbeta library. TCRdb re-analysed the PCR reads in MiXCR, keeping a single row per CDR3 protein. The repertoire holds about half a million distinct CDR3 sequences, with approximately 13% as singletons. This CDR3 has 16 amino acids. The ends lost 4 bases at V and 5 bases at J; junction bases unmatched: 8. Germline CDR1 and CDR2: MNHEY and SVGEGT. The origin of this receptor is a human donor who donated a stem cell graft to a child with combined immunodeficiency. This material consisted of PBMCs from the stem cell graft donor, taken from the stem cell graft. The V call is TRBV6-2 or TRBV6-3, the J call TRBJ2-1; 10 nucleotides match TRBD2. CDR3 sequence: CASSWSSGGANNEQFF. The CDR3 coding sequence is TGTGCCAGCAGTTGGTCGAGCGGGGGGGCAAACAATGAGCAGTTCTTC.